This T cell receptor (beta chain) was observed in a study of regulatory T cells in long-lasting Graves disease. In its sample, this clonotype was seen many times. Its cognate antigen is unknown. This CDR3 contains 18 residues. Per germline, CDR1 SEHNR and CDR2 FQNEAQ (reference sequence). The V gene end was trimmed by 7 bases and the J gene end by 0 bases; junction bases not matched to a gene: 14. The time point here: newly diagnosed GD, antithyroid drugs for less than 3 months. RNA from PBMCs was the source of the TCR library. A roughly 8.1-milliliter sample of peripheral blood was drawn into EDTA tubes. CDR3 regions were amplified by Arm-PCR using iRepertoire HTBI primers to build TCR beta libraries. From the multiplex PCR reads, TCRdb called clonotypes with MiXCR, one entry per CDR3 protein. The sample lists some 250,000 distinct CDR3 sequences, around 21% seen once, with 14% in the top ten. Findings and caveats of the study: Patients with persistent Graves' had lower TCR diversity than newly diagnosed patients. The sample size was small, and this may have reduced accuracy.

The source is a female donor with Graves disease. The specimen was peripheral blood mononuclear cells (PBMCs), collected at new diagnosis, from a patient treated with antithyroid drugs. The rearrangement links TRBV7-9 to TRBJ2-3; 9 bases match TRBD2. As DNA, the CDR3 is TGTGCCAGCACCAACAGGGAGACTAGCGGAACTAGCACAGATACGCAGTATTTT. It translates to CASTNRETSGTSTDTQYF.